Listed below are T cell receptor beta chains from one sample, sequenced in a study of blood T cell repertoires in COVID-19. Here immunoSEQ multiplex PCR was the method, and the copy in TCRdb shows in-frame clones only, minus some. This table holds 60,000 to 65,000 clones, around 80% found once. Sequencing was done on a sample of peripheral blood. The receptors originated from a human donor in a cohort sampled during active COVID-19. Both conserved end residues are part of each CDR3. Each record gives: D gene, clone size, V gene, J gene, CDR3 length, CDR3 DNA, CDR3 protein. D genes are given only for firm matches. Clone size is stated in some rows and not others, as once, few, many or a class when expanded.

d_gene: TRBD1
abundance: once
v_gene: TRBV5-4
j_gene: TRBJ2-2
len: 16
CDR3nt: TGTGCCAGCAGCTTGGCGGGACAGCAGAACACCGGGGAGCTGTTTTTT
CDR3aa: CASSLAGQQNTGELFF

d_gene: .
abundance: .
v_gene: TRBV18
j_gene: TRBJ2-2
len: 14
CDR3nt: TGTGCCAGCTCACGGGGACAGAACACCGGGGAGCTGTTTTTT
CDR3aa: CASSRGQNTGELFF

d_gene: .
abundance: .
v_gene: TRBV6-6
j_gene: TRBJ1-6
len: 13
CDR3nt: TGTGCCAGCAGTTCAGGGGATAATTCACCCCTCCACTTT
CDR3aa: CASSSGDNSPLHF

d_gene: TRBD1
abundance: .
v_gene: TRBV18
j_gene: TRBJ1-6
len: 15
CDR3nt: TGTGCCAGCTCACCCCTACAGGGGCATAATTCACCCCTCCACTTT
CDR3aa: CASSPLQGHNSPLHF

d_gene: .
abundance: .
v_gene: TRBV7-9
j_gene: TRBJ2-2
len: 15
CDR3nt: TGTGCCAGCAGCTTGCGGACAGCGAACACCGGGGAGCTGTTTTTT
CDR3aa: CASSLRTANTGELFF

d_gene: .
abundance: few
v_gene: TRBV13
j_gene: TRBJ2-7
len: 13
CDR3nt: TGTGCCAGCAGCTTATATCCAGGGAACGAGCAGTACTTC
CDR3aa: CASSLYPGNEQYF

d_gene: .
abundance: .
v_gene: TRBV28
j_gene: TRBJ1-1
len: 16
CDR3nt: TGTGCCAGCAGCGGAAGCGGAGCGACGGTGAACACTGAAGCTTTCTTT
CDR3aa: CASSGSGATVNTEAFF

d_gene: .
abundance: few
v_gene: TRBV11-2
j_gene: TRBJ2-5
len: 15
CDR3nt: TGTGCCAGCAGCTTTAGACTAGGTGGTACGGAGACCCAGTACTTC
CDR3aa: CASSFRLGGTETQYF

d_gene: TRBD1
abundance: .
v_gene: TRBV2
j_gene: TRBJ2-3
len: 15
CDR3nt: TGTGCCAGCTCAAAAGGGACAGGACCCCAGGATACGCAGTATTTT
CDR3aa: CASSKGTGPQDTQYF

d_gene: TRBD2
abundance: .
v_gene: TRBV9
j_gene: TRBJ2-2
len: 16
CDR3nt: TGTGCCAGCAGCGTAGACCCAGCGGGGGGAGCCGGGGAGCTGTTTTTT
CDR3aa: CASSVDPAGGAGELFF

d_gene: TRBD1
abundance: .
v_gene: TRBV3-1/TRBV3-2
j_gene: TRBJ2-3
len: 14
CDR3nt: TGTGCCAGCAGCCGACAGGGCTTGACAGATACGCAGTATTTT
CDR3aa: CASSRQGLTDTQYF

d_gene: .
abundance: .
v_gene: TRBV6-6
j_gene: TRBJ2-2
len: 16
CDR3nt: TGTGCCAGCAGTTACGAGAGGGCCCGGAGAGCCGGGGAGCTGTTTTTT
CDR3aa: CASSYERARRAGELFF

d_gene: TRBD1
abundance: .
v_gene: TRBV6-5
j_gene: TRBJ2-3
len: 13
CDR3nt: TGTGCCCTTAAGGGGGCAAACACAGATACGCAGTATTTT
CDR3aa: CALKGANTDTQYF

d_gene: TRBD2
abundance: .
v_gene: TRBV9
j_gene: TRBJ2-2
len: 14
CDR3nt: TGTGCCAGCAGCGCGGTAGCGGGGAGTGGGGAGCTGTTTTTT
CDR3aa: CASSAVAGSGELFF

d_gene: .
abundance: .
v_gene: TRBV5-5
j_gene: TRBJ1-6
len: 15
CDR3nt: TGTGCCAGCAGCTTGTGGACAGTGCAGAATTCACCCCTCCACTTT
CDR3aa: CASSLWTVQNSPLHF

d_gene: TRBD1
abundance: .
v_gene: TRBV19
j_gene: TRBJ1-6
len: 14
CDR3nt: TGTGCCAGTAGACCCGGGACAGGGTACTCACCCCTCCACTTT
CDR3aa: CASRPGTGYSPLHF

d_gene: .
abundance: once
v_gene: TRBV5-6
j_gene: TRBJ2-6
len: 14
CDR3nt: TGTGCCAGCACCCTCGGGGTGGGGGCCAACGTCCTGACTTTC
CDR3aa: CASTLGVGANVLTF

d_gene: TRBD1
abundance: .
v_gene: TRBV10-2
j_gene: TRBJ1-1
len: 16
CDR3nt: TGCGCCAGCAGTGAGATACAGGGGGCGGCGATCACTGAAGCTTTCTTT
CDR3aa: CASSEIQGAAITEAFF

d_gene: .
abundance: .
v_gene: TRBV2
j_gene: TRBJ1-2
len: 12
CDR3nt: TGTGCCAGCAGTGGGACAGAGTATGGCTACACCTTC
CDR3aa: CASSGTEYGYTF

d_gene: TRBD1
abundance: few
v_gene: TRBV28
j_gene: TRBJ2-7
len: 15
CDR3nt: TGTGCCAGCAGTTTAAGCCAGGGGGCACCCTACGAGCAGTACTTC
CDR3aa: CASSLSQGAPYEQYF

d_gene: .
abundance: .
v_gene: TRBV11-2
j_gene: TRBJ2-3
len: 14
CDR3nt: TGTGCCAGCAGCCCCGGACTTTTCACAGATACGCAGTATTTT
CDR3aa: CASSPGLFTDTQYF

d_gene: TRBD2
abundance: .
v_gene: TRBV11-2
j_gene: TRBJ2-5
len: 15
CDR3nt: TGTGCCAGCAGCAGAGAGCGGGGGGTCTTGGAGACCCAGTACTTC
CDR3aa: CASSRERGVLETQYF

d_gene: .
abundance: .
v_gene: TRBV5-1
j_gene: TRBJ1-1
len: 14
CDR3nt: TGCGCCAGCAGCTTAGAAGGCCCTCGGGCTGAAGCTTTCTTT
CDR3aa: CASSLEGPRAEAFF

d_gene: .
abundance: .
v_gene: TRBV9
j_gene: TRBJ2-5
len: 13
CDR3nt: TGTGCCAGCAGCGTAGGGACAGAAGAGACCCAGTACTTC
CDR3aa: CASSVGTEETQYF

d_gene: TRBD2
abundance: .
v_gene: TRBV6-5
j_gene: TRBJ2-3
len: 14
CDR3nt: TGTGCCAGCAGATGGACTAGCGGCACAGATACGCAGTATTTT
CDR3aa: CASRWTSGTDTQYF